This T cell receptor beta chain is from a study of prognosis after radiotherapy for stage I lung cancer. The wider study: Among the non-small cell lung cancer patients, all were considered medically inoperable.

This clonotype was detected ten times or more. Using two-round multiplex PCR, the authors amplified TCR beta CDR3 from genomic DNA. First-round PCR amplification was performed with primers specific to each TRBV and TRBJ gene. One entry per CDR3 protein, called by TCRdb with MiXCR from the multiplex PCR reads. Of 11,000 to 15,000 distinct CDR3 sequences listed, less than 45% are singletons. CDR1 and CDR2 from the germline V gene are DFQATT and SNEGSKA (reference sequence). Trimming removed 3 bases at V and 0 bases at J, with 6 bases between. The CDR3 has 13 amino acids. The starting material was PBMCs, obtained before or after stereotactic body radiation therapy (not recorded which). This clonotype was obtained from a donor over 45 with non-small cell lung cancer. V and J are TRBV20-1 and TRBJ1-5, with D hard to call. The CDR3: CSAREDSNQPQHF. The CDR3 DNA is TGCAGTGCTAGGGAGGATAGCAATCAGCCCCAGCATTTT.